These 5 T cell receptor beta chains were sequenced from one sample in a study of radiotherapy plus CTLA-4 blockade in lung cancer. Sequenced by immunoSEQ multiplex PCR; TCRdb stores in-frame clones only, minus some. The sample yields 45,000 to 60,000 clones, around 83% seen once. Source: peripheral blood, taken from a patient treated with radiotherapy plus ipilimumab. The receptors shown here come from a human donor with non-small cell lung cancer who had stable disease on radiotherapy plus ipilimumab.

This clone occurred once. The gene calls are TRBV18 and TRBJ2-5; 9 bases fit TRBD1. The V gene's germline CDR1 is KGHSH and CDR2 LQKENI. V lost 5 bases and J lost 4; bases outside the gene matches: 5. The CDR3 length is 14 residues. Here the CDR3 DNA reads TGTGCCAGCTCAGAACTGGACAGGGGAGAGACCCAGTACTTC. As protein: CASSELDRGETQYF.

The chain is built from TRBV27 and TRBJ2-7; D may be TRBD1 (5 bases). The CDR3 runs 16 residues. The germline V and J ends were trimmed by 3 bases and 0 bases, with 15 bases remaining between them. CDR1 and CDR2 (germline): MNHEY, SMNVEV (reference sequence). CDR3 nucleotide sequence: TGTGCCAGCAGTTTGGGGCCCCCGGGCTCCTCCTACGAGCAGTACTTC. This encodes CASSLGPPGSSYEQYF.

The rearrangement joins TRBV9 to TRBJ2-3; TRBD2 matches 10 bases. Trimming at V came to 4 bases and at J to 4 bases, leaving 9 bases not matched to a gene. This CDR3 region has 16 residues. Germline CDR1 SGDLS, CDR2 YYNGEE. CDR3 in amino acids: CASSPGLAGVSDTQYF. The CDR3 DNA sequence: TGTGCCAGCAGCCCAGGGCTAGCGGGAGTTTCAGATACGCAGTATTTT.

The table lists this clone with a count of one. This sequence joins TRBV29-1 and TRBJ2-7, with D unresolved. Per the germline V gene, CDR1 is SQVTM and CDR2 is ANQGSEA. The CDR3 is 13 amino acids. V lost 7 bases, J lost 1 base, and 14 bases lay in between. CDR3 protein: CSALVADSYEQYF. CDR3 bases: TGCAGCGCCCTAGTGGCAGATTCCTACGAGCAGTACTTC.

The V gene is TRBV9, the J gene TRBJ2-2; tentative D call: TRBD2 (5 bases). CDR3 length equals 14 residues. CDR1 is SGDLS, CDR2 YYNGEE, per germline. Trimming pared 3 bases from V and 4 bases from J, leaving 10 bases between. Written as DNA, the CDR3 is TGTGCCAGCAGCGCAAGGGAGTTCACCGGGGAGCTGTTTTTT. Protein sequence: CASSAREFTGELFF.